The clone carrying this T cell receptor beta chain was seen only once. The data stem from a study of blood T cell repertoires in COVID-19. The table came from immunoSEQ multiplex PCR; TCRdb's copy has only in-frame clones and leaves some out. The sample shows 100,000 to 150,000 clones, 75% to 90% of them seen only once. The CDR3 is 16 amino acids. V lost 3 bases, J lost 3 bases, and 5 bases stayed unmatched. Germline-derived CDR1 and CDR2 are KGHSH and LQKENI. This clonotype originated in a woman aged 45-60 years who had recovered from COVID-19. Sample: PBMCs or T cells enriched from blood (not recorded which). The chain joins TRBV18 to TRBJ1-4; 9 bases fit TRBD1. CDR3 sequence reads: CASSPPGTGSNEKLFF. The CDR3 DNA follows: TGTGCCAGCTCACCCCCCGGGACAGGGTCTAATGAAAAACTGTTTTTT.